Below, 2 T cell receptor beta chains from the same sample are listed, as sequenced in a study of blood T cells in healthy people across ages. With a J-beta primer mix and a sample-barcoded 5' primer, a second PCR ran 7 to 11 cycles. TCRdb re-analysed the 5' RACE reads in MiXCR, keeping a single row per CDR3 protein. This sample carries over 700,000 distinct CDR3 sequences, roughly 53% of them seen once, and the ten largest clones take approximately 40%. Sequences were obtained from blood. The receptors were sampled from a man older than 75 in good health.

This chain connects TRBV7-9 to TRBJ1-2; D not resolved. V was clipped by 2 bases and J by 4 bases, with 8 bases between them. This CDR3 is built from 13 residues. Germline lookup yields CDR1 SEHNR and CDR2 FQNEAQ (reference sequence). The CDR3 loop reads CASSLFLSYGYTF. The CDR3 DNA reads TGTGCCAGCAGCTTATTCCTCTCCTATGGCTACACCTTC.

The gene calls are TRBV10-1 and TRBJ2-3, with TRBD1 identical over 10 bases. CDR3 size: 15 residues. The germline gives CDR1 WNHNN, CDR2 SYGVQD (reference sequence). With 0 bases clipped from V and 14 bases from J, the junction kept 11 bases outside the gene matches. The CDR3 protein is CASSESGTGVSYAYF. Here the CDR3 DNA reads TGCGCCAGCAGTGAGTCTGGGACAGGGGTTTCTTACGCGTATTTT.